In its sample, the clone carrying this T cell receptor (beta chain) was seen many times. Its antigen is unknown. TCRdb passed the 5' RACE reads through MiXCR, listing each CDR3 protein once. Among about 24,000 distinct CDR3 sequences listed, roughly 8.3% were seen once. This specimen belongs to a study of spatial heterogeneity in lung cancer. Overall study context: TCR transcript abundance in tumor regions was strongly correlated with the T cell module score obtained from matched bulk RNA-seq.

General study findings and limits: Beta chains had 12% to 15% coverage of tumor T cells, and alpha chains had 6% to 7.5%. The study found that expanded intratumoral alpha and beta TCR counts tracked tumor mutation counts.

Time point denoted: sample taken at primary tumor resection. Samples came from 60 to 75 TRACERx patients with untreated early-stage lung cancer. Unsorted whole RNA from tumor, nontumor lung or frozen PBMC underwent sequencing. The sequence came from a male donor with early-stage non-small cell lung cancer. The starting material was lung tumor tissue, obtained at surgery.

The CDR3 DNA sequence: TGTGCCAGCAGACCCGACGGCTACGAGCAGTACTTC. Residues: CASRPDGYEQYF. V usage is TRBV28 and J usage is TRBJ2-7; D is ambiguous. The CDR3 has 12 amino acids. Germline values: CDR1 MDHEN, CDR2 SYDVKM. V dropped 6 bases and J dropped 3 bases, with 9 bases sitting between them.